This T cell receptor (beta chain) was observed in a study of T cell changes during pregnancy in multiple sclerosis. Assay used: immunoSEQ multiplex PCR; TCRdb lists only in-frame clones, some missing. The table records around 36,000 clones, just over 90% of them present only once. CDR3 size: 13 residues. Germline CDR1 SGHRS, CDR2 YFSETQ. The ends lost 2 bases at V and 3 bases at J; junction bases unmatched: 0. The receptor comes from a female donor with multiple sclerosis, enrolled in a pregnancy study. The sequencing used peripheral blood, collected before pregnancy. The V call is TRBV5-1, the J call TRBJ2-5; 8 positions agree with TRBD2. The CDR3 region is CASSFSGKETQYF. For the CDR3, the DNA is TGCGCCAGCAGCTTTAGCGGGAAAGAGACCCAGTACTTC.